The 28 T cell receptor beta chains below were found in one sample sequenced in a study of shared clonotypes between healthy human individuals. Clones were read by immunoSEQ multiplex PCR, and TCRdb kept only the in-frame ones, dropping some. This table holds 2 million to 2.5 million clones, 90% to 96% found once. The material sequenced was naive CD4+ T cells sorted from blood. The subset: CD45RA+ positively selected. Receptors originate from a man in his late teens or twenties in good health.

This clone has just one count. The chain links TRBV5-6 to TRBJ2-3; 10 bases are a match to TRBD1. Germline CDR1 reads SGHDT; CDR2 reads YYEEEE. The CDR3 is 15 residues long. Trimming took 4 bases from V and 4 from J; bases not matched to a gene: 6. This CDR3 is CASSPDRGLPDTQYF. The CDR3 DNA is TGTGCCAGCAGCCCAGACAGGGGGCTTCCAGATACGCAGTATTTT.

The V call is TRBV30, the J call TRBJ2-3; 11 positions match TRBD2. In germline, CDR1 is GTSNPN, CDR2 SVGIG (reference sequence). The length of the CDR3 is 15 residues. Germline trimming cut 3 bases from V and 7 bases from J; bases unmatched to any gene: 9. The CDR3 bases are TGTGCCTGGAGCGTCCTAGCGGGGGGTGGGTATACGCAGTATTTT. Translating gives CAWSVLAGGGYTQYF.

The chain carries TRBV10-3 and TRBJ2-1, with a weak D call TRBD2 (6 bases). Trimming pared 6 bases from V and 3 bases from J, leaving 18 bases between. This CDR3 has 16 amino acids. Germline-derived CDR1 and CDR2 are ENHRY and SYGVKD. CDR3 amino acids: CAIRMSYSGDYNEQFF. The CDR3, as DNA: TGTGCCATCAGGATGAGCTATAGCGGAGACTACAATGAGCAGTTCTTC.

The chain employs TRBV20-1 and TRBJ1-2; 7 bases match TRBD1. CDR3 length equals 9 residues. Germline lookup yields CDR1 DFQATT and CDR2 SNEGSKA (reference sequence). The DNA for the CDR3 is TGCAATACAGGGGACGGCTACACCTTC. This translates into CNTGDGYTF.

The chain combines TRBV13 with TRBJ2-4; 12 bases fit TRBD2. The CDR3 runs to 21 residues. The junction had 15 bases not matched to a gene; V was cut back by 2 bases and J by 1 base. Germline V gene data show CDR1 as PRHDT and CDR2 as FYEKMQ (reference sequence). CDR3: CASSLNGLAGYSNVAKNIQYF. CDR3 DNA: TGTGCCAGCAGCTTAAACGGACTAGCGGGATATAGTAACGTGGCCAAAAACATTCAGTACTTC. Filled out from reference TRBV13 and TRBJ2-4, the complete variable domain reads AAGVIQSPRHLIKEKRETATLKCYPIPRHDTVYWYQQGPGQDPQFLISFYEKMQSDKGSIPDRFSAQQFSDYHSELNMSSLELGDSALYFCASSLNGLAGYSNVAKNIQYFGAGTRLSVL.

J is TRBJ1-2 and V is TRBV6-5; no reliable D call. V was trimmed by 8 bases and J by 8 bases, leaving 12 bases between them. CDR1 and CDR2 (germline): MNHEY, SVGAGI. This CDR3 comprises 11 residues. In nucleotides, the CDR3 is TGTGCCAGCGCCACGGGTTACGGCTACACCTTC. This translates into CASATGYGYTF.

The J gene is TRBJ1-1, the V gene TRBV18; TRBD1 might be the D (5 bases). The CDR3 length is 14 residues. Germline V gene lookup returns CDR1 KGHSH and CDR2 LQKENI. The germline V and J ends were trimmed by 8 bases and 4 bases, with 17 bases remaining between them. The CDR3 nucleotides read TGTGCCAGCACGCGCGGGGGAGGAGGCACTGAAGCTTTCTTT. Residues: CASTRGGGGTEAFF.

The chain uses TRBV5-4 and TRBJ1-1; D possibly corresponds to TRBD1 (6 bases). V lost 4 bases to trimming and J lost 7 bases, with 17 bases between them. Looked up from germline, CDR1 is SGHNT and CDR2 is YYREEE (reference sequence). This CDR3 region has 14 residues. CDR3 loop: CASSPPGGGFEAFF. As DNA, the CDR3 is TGTGCCAGCAGCCCCCCCGGGGGGGGCTTTGAAGCTTTCTTT.

The chain couples TRBV30 to TRBJ2-2, with 8 bases aligning to TRBD1. This CDR3 is 13 amino acids long. The germline CDR1 and CDR2 sequences are GTSNPN and SVGIG (reference sequence). Germline trimming cut 4 bases from V and 6 bases from J; bases unmatched to any gene: 4. The CDR3 reads CAWNGQGPGELFF. CDR3 coding DNA: TGTGCCTGGAACGGACAGGGCCCCGGGGAGCTGTTTTTT.

About this clone itself: Other DNA sequences in the same sample also yield this CDR3. The rearrangement links TRBV5-1 to TRBJ1-3, with D perhaps matching TRBD1 (6 bases). The CDR3 length is 14 residues. V lost 2 bases and J lost 4, with 10 bases in between. The germline V gene encodes CDR1 SGHRS and CDR2 YFSETQ. The CDR3 sequence is CASSFGQSGNTIYF. CDR3 sequence (DNA): TGCGCCAGCAGCTTCGGACAGAGCGGAAACACCATATATTTT. The variable domain in full, completed from reference TRBV5-1 and TRBJ1-3, reads KAGVTQTPRYLIKTRGQQVTLSCSPISGHRSVSWYQQTPGQGLQFLFEYFSETQRNKGNFPGRFSGRQFSNSRSEMNVSTLELGDSALYLCASSFGQSGNTIYFGEGSWLTVV.

The chain carries TRBV30 and TRBJ1-5; possible D gene TRBD1, 6 bases. Germline V gives CDR1 GTSNPN, CDR2 SVGIG (reference sequence). This CDR3 has 15 residues. The V end lost 0 bases, the J end lost 3 bases, and 12 bases lay between the germline ends. CDR3: CAWSVSGGPNQPQHF. DNA for the CDR3: TGTGCCTGGAGTGTATCGGGGGGCCCCAATCAGCCCCAGCATTTT. Filled out from reference TRBV30 and TRBJ1-5, the complete variable domain reads SQTIHQWPATLVQPVGSPLSLECTVEGTSNPNLYWYRQAAGRGLQLLFYSVGIGQISSEVPQNLSASRPQDRQFILSSKKLLLSDSGFYLCAWSVSGGPNQPQHFGDGTRLSIL.

This chain uses TRBV5-1 with TRBJ1-6; the match to TRBD1 covers 8 bases. Germline V gives CDR1 SGHRS, CDR2 YFSETQ. CDR3 length equals 17 residues. With 4 bases clipped from V and 0 bases from J, the junction kept 6 bases outside the gene matches. In nucleotides, the CDR3 is TGCGCCAGCAGCCCGGGGGACAGGAGCTCCTATAATTCACCCCTCCACTTT. It encodes CASSPGDRSSYNSPLHF.

The V gene is TRBV30, the J gene TRBJ1-1, with TRBD1 identical over 7 bases. The CDR3 runs 13 residues. Germline values: CDR1 GTSNPN, CDR2 SVGIG (reference sequence). V was clipped by 3 bases and J by 5 bases; unmatched bases: 6. The CDR3 sequence: CAWRVTGWTEAFF. The CDR3 nucleotides are TGTGCCTGGAGAGTGACAGGGTGGACTGAAGCTTTCTTT. Using reference TRBV30 and TRBJ1-1 for the parts outside the CDR3, the full variable domain is SQTIHQWPATLVQPVGSPLSLECTVEGTSNPNLYWYRQAAGRGLQLLFYSVGIGQISSEVPQNLSASRPQDRQFILSSKKLLLSDSGFYLCAWRVTGWTEAFFGQGTRLTVV.

This chain uses TRBV28 with TRBJ2-7; D tentatively reads TRBD1 or TRBD2 (5 bases each). V lost 2 bases to trimming and J lost 3 bases, with 11 bases between them. Germline V gene lookup returns CDR1 MDHEN and CDR2 SYDVKM. This CDR3 is 14 amino acids long. The CDR3 region is CASSLGGRYYEQYF. The CDR3 bases are TGTGCCAGCAGTTTAGGGGGACGGTACTACGAGCAGTACTTC.

The chain combines TRBV29-1 with TRBJ2-4; 7 bases align to TRBD2. Per germline, CDR1 SQVTM and CDR2 ANQGSEA. There are 13 residues in the CDR3. With 1 base clipped from V and 7 bases from J, the junction kept 4 bases outside the gene matches. The CDR3 coding sequence is TGCAGCGTTGAAGTCCAGCGGGGTAACATTCAGTACTTC. Its translation is CSVEVQRGNIQYF.

This chain uses TRBV5-5 with TRBJ1-1; D is possibly TRBD1 (5 bases). V gave up 2 bases and J gave up 0 bases, with 8 bases separating them. Germline V gene data show CDR1 as SGHKS and CDR2 as YYEKEE (reference sequence). The CDR3 length is 14 residues. The CDR3 DNA reads TGTGCCAGCAGCTTCGGGACGGTGAACACTGAAGCTTTCTTT. Its translation: CASSFGTVNTEAFF.

The genes are TRBV7-9 and TRBJ2-1; D is perhaps TRBD2 (5 bases). The CDR3 is 14 amino acids. The germline gives CDR1 SEHNR, CDR2 FQNEAQ (reference sequence). V was pared by 4 bases and J by 3 bases, with 10 bases between. DNA for the CDR3: TGTGCCAGCAGCTCCCGAGGAGGCTACAATGAGCAGTTCTTC. Its translation: CASSSRGGYNEQFF.

Worth noting for this clone: Other DNA sequences within the sample encode an identical CDR3. The rearrangement links TRBV30 to TRBJ2-1, with D unresolved. The CDR3 has 12 amino acids. Looked up from germline, CDR1 is GTSNPN and CDR2 is SVGIG (reference sequence). Trimming cost V 5 bases and J 10 bases, with 15 bases left between them. Written as DNA, the CDR3 is TGTGCCTGGTCGTCGAGTGGCCCCGAGCAGTTCTTC. This gives the protein CAWSSSGPEQFF.

V gene TRBV7-9 combines with J gene TRBJ2-7; TRBD1 matches 9 bases. The CDR3 runs 16 residues. Germline lookup yields CDR1 SEHNR and CDR2 FQNEAQ (reference sequence). The V and J ends lost 4 bases and 5 bases, in that order; junction bases with no gene match: 12. The CDR3: CASSSYGRDRAHEQYF. In DNA, the CDR3 is TGTGCCAGCAGCTCATACGGCCGGGACAGGGCCCACGAGCAGTACTTC.

Comments on this clone: At the DNA level, this CDR3 is encoded by other sequences in the same sample as well. The CDR3 sequence is CASSPGGLYEQYF. DNA for the CDR3: TGTGCCAGCTCACCAGGAGGTCTCTACGAGCAGTACTTC. This chain connects TRBV18 to TRBJ2-7, with D perhaps matching TRBD2 (5 bases). The CDR3 length is 13 residues. Trimming left V 2 bases short and J 3 bases short, with 8 bases between. Per germline, CDR1 KGHSH and CDR2 LQKENI.

V and J are TRBV4-1 and TRBJ2-6; no firm D call. Germline V CDR1 and CDR2: MGHRA, YSYEKL. The germline V and J ends were trimmed by 4 bases and 0 bases, with 13 bases remaining between them. The CDR3 consists of 17 residues. CDR3 DNA: TGCGCCAGCAGCCCTTATCTGGTGAGCTCTGGGGCCAACGTCCTGACTTTC. It specifies CASSPYLVSSGANVLTF.

The chain uses TRBV5-1 and TRBJ2-7; 10 bases match TRBD2. This CDR3 is 15 amino acids long. Germline assignment: CDR1 SGHRS and CDR2 YFSETQ. V dropped 4 bases and J dropped 2; count of bases not matched to a gene: 6. The CDR3 bases are TGCGCCAGCAGCGTATTAGCGGGAGGAGCCTACGAGCAGTACTTC. The encoded protein is CASSVLAGGAYEQYF.

The chain combines TRBV9 with TRBJ1-4, with unresolved D. V lost 3 bases, J lost 2 bases, and 14 bases lay in between. Germline values: CDR1 SGDLS, CDR2 YYNGEE. The CDR3 has 16 residues. CDR3 nucleotide sequence: TGTGCCAGCAGCGAGGCCGGGGAGAAGACTAATGAAAAACTGTTTTTT. It yields the protein CASSEAGEKTNEKLFF.

The chain carries TRBV18 and TRBJ1-4; 7 bases line up with TRBD1. In germline, CDR1 is KGHSH, CDR2 LQKENI. The CDR3 has 19 amino acids. V shed 5 bases and J 8 bases; nucleotides not matched to a gene: 23. CDR3 in amino acids: CASSARDSGRPAETEKLFF. CDR3 nucleotides: TGTGCCAGCTCAGCAAGGGACAGCGGAAGGCCGGCGGAGACCGAAAAACTGTTTTTT.

CDR3 in amino acids: CASSKKTGTGRETQYF. DNA of the CDR3: TGTGCCAGCAGTAAAAAAACCGGGACAGGGCGCGAGACCCAGTACTTC. The V gene is TRBV28, the J gene TRBJ2-5, with 9 bases lining up with TRBD1. Germline V gene sequence: CDR1 MDHEN, CDR2 SYDVKM. The CDR3 extends over 16 amino acids. The junction had 12 bases not matched to a gene; V was cut back by 5 bases and J by 5 bases. Full variable domain (outside the CDR3, taken from reference TRBV28 and TRBJ2-5): DVKVTQSSRYLVKRTGEKVFLECVQDMDHENMFWYRQDPGLGLRLIYFSYDVKMKEKGDIPEGYSVSREKKERFSLILESASTNQTSMYLCASSKKTGTGRETQYFGPGTRLLVL.

The chain joins TRBV7-2 to TRBJ2-2; 7 positions agree with TRBD1. This CDR3 is built from 16 residues. Germline-derived CDR1 and CDR2 are SGHTA and FQGNSA. After removal of 0 bases from V and 4 bases from J, the junction contained 5 bases not matched to a gene. DNA for the CDR3: TGTGCCAGCAGCTTAGCGGGGACAGACCCCACCGGGGAGCTGTTTTTT. Its protein product is CASSLAGTDPTGELFF.

The gene calls are TRBV20-1 and TRBJ2-1; 8 bases map to TRBD1. J lost 14 bases, V lost 4 bases, and 7 bases had no gene match. In germline, CDR1 is DFQATT, CDR2 SNEGSKA (reference sequence). The CDR3 has 11 amino acids. DNA of the CDR3: TGCAGTGCTATTAGGACAGGGTCAAAGTTCTTC. It specifies CSAIRTGSKFF.

The rearrangement uses TRBV5-1 and TRBJ1-1; 9 positions agree with TRBD1. Losses at the gene ends were 3 bases for V and 6 bases for J; bases not matched to a gene: 6. The CDR3 is 14 amino acids. Germline loops: CDR1 SGHRS, CDR2 YFSETQ. As DNA, the CDR3 is TGCGCCAGCAGCTCCGGGACAGGGAGGTCTGAAGCTTTCTTT. It is translated as CASSSGTGRSEAFF. The full variable domain, completed using reference TRBV5-1 and TRBJ1-1, is KAGVTQTPRYLIKTRGQQVTLSCSPISGHRSVSWYQQTPGQGLQFLFEYFSETQRNKGNFPGRFSGRQFSNSRSEMNVSTLELGDSALYLCASSSGTGRSEAFFGQGTRLTVV.